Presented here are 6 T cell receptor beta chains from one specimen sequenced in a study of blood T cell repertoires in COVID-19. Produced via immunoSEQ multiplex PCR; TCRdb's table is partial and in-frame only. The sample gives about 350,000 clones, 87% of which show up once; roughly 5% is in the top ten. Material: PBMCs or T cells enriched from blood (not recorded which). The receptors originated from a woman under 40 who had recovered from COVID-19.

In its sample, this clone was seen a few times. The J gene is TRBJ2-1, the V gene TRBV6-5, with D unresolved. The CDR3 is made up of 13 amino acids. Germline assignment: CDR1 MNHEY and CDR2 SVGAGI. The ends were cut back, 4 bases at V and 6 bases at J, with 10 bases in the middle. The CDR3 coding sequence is TGTGCCAGCAGTTCCAGTTATATCAATGAGCAGTTCTTC. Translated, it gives CASSSSYINEQFF.

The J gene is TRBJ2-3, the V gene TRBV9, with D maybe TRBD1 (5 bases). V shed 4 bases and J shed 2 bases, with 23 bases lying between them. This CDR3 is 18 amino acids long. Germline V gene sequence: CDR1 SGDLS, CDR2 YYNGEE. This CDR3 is CASSPRLLGHLITDTQYF. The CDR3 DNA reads TGTGCCAGCAGCCCACGACTCCTAGGACACCTGATCACAGATACGCAGTATTTT.

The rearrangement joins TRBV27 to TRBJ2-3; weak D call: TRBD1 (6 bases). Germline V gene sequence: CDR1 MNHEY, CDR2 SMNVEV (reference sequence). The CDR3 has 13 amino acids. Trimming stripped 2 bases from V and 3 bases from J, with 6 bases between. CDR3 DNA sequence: TGTGCCAGCAGTTTAGGGACAACAGATACGCAGTATTTT. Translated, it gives CASSLGTTDTQYF.

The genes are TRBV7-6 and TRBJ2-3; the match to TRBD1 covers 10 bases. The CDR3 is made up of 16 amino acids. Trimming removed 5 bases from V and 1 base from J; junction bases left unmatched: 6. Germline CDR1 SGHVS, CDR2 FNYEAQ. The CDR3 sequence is CASSRTGTGGTDTQYF. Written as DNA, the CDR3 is TGTGCCAGCAGCCGAACCGGGACAGGGGGCACAGATACGCAGTATTTT.

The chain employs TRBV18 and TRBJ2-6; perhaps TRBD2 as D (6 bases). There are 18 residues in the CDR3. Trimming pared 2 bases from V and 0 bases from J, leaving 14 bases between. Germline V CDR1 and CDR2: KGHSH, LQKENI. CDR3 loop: CASSPEFAGGSGANVLTF. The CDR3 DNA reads TGTGCCAGCTCACCAGAATTCGCCGGGGGCTCTGGGGCCAACGTCCTGACTTTC.

The CDR3 region is CASSLMAGPYEQYF. The CDR3 region has the DNA TGTGCCAGCAGCTTAATGGCAGGCCCCTACGAGCAGTACTTC. The chain uses TRBV11-2 and TRBJ2-7; D gene ambiguous. This CDR3 is 14 amino acids long. The germline V gene encodes CDR1 SGHAT and CDR2 FQNNGV. V dropped 2 bases and J dropped 2 bases, with 10 bases sitting between them.